The clone carrying this TCR beta chain was detected many times. Antigen specificity is unknown. The sample comes from a study of T cells in Graves' hyperthyroidism and ophthalmopathy. Regarding the study as a whole: Median prediction lead before ophthalmopathy onset was 6.5 to 7 months with the model.

CDR1 is GTSNPN, CDR2 SVGIG, per germline (reference sequence). The CDR3 contains 14 residues. V lost 0 bases and J lost 6, with 11 bases in between. Researchers took RNA transcripts and amplified the TCR beta CDR3 regions from them. First-round RT-PCR targeting the TCR CDR3 was performed with the HTBI primer set. TCRdb re-analysed the multiplex PCR reads in MiXCR, keeping a single row per CDR3 protein. The repertoire consists of hundreds of thousands of distinct CDR3 sequences, with 12% to 15% occurring once and the leading ten covering about 15%. The sample consisted of blood. The rearrangement uses TRBV30 and TRBJ2-2, with D possibly being TRBD1 (7 bases). The sequence was collected from a woman in her forties with Graves' hyperthyroidism. DNA for the CDR3: TGTGCCTGGAGTGTACCCAGGGGGGCCGGGGAGCTGTTTTTT. As protein: CAWSVPRGAGELFF.